What follows describes a single TCR beta chain. The data derive from a study of T cells expressing NK-cell markers. Across the whole study: The authors derived TCR beta repertoires from sorted CD3+CD56+NKG2C+, CD3+CD56+NKG2C- and CD3+CD56-NKG2C+ T cells. Eight donors were sequenced, of whom seven were HCMV-seropositive, while the remaining one was HCMV-seronegative.

TCRdb re-called the 5' RACE reads and shows each CDR3 protein once, DNA omitted. The specimen's table records around 280,000 distinct CDR3 sequences. Germline CDR1 and CDR2: DFQATT and SNEGSKA (reference sequence). This CDR3 comprises 14 residues. The source is a man aged 18 to 29 in good health. The sample comprised blood T cells: a sorted CD56 or NKG2C T cell subset, CD4+ or CD8+ T cells, or bulk PBMC T cells (not recorded which). The chain has TRBV20-1 and TRBJ1-6; TCRdb indicates TRBD1, and absent DNA this call remains unverified. The CDR3: CSARVTAINSPLHF.